This T cell receptor beta chain appears in the sequencing data of a study of blood T cell repertoires in COVID-19. V was pared by 2 bases and J by 8 bases, with 18 bases between. CDR3 length: 15 amino acids. Germline V gene data show CDR1 as MGHRA and CDR2 as YSYEKL. This table comes from immunoSEQ multiplex PCR, and its TCRdb copy is limited to in-frame clones, with some not included. This sample yields 450,000 to 600,000 clones, of which about 90% are seen a single time; around 0.64% belongs to the top ten. The chain links TRBV4-1 to TRBJ1-2; D remains ambiguous. The receptor's source is a woman in her late teens or twenties who had recovered from COVID-19. Material for sequencing was PBMCs or T cells enriched from blood (not recorded which). The CDR3 DNA follows: TGCGCCAGCAGCCAACACCGCTGGAGCGGTTCGGGCTACACCTTC. The encoded protein is CASSQHRWSGSGYTF.